A single sample is the source of the 12 T cell receptor beta chains below, sequenced in a study of shared clonotypes between healthy human individuals. The table came from immunoSEQ multiplex PCR; TCRdb's copy has only in-frame clones and leaves some out. The sample yields 1,400,000 or so clones, 98% to 99% seen once. Sequencing used naive CD4+ T cells sorted from blood. This sample's subset: CD45RA+ positively selected. All receptors derive from a man aged 25 to 45 in good health.

The chain is built from TRBV20-1 and TRBJ2-1; 7 positions match TRBD1. This CDR3 is built from 11 residues. The germline CDR1 and CDR2 sequences are DFQATT and SNEGSKA (reference sequence). J gave up 10 bases and V 5 bases, and 5 bases lay outside the gene matches. As DNA, the CDR3 is TGCAGTGCTCCGGACAGGCTCGAGCAGTTCTTC. Translating it yields CSAPDRLEQFF.

In this sample, this clone turned up once. This chain joins TRBV29-1 and TRBJ1-3, with TRBD1 matching over 11 bases. The CDR3 is made up of 15 amino acids. Germline-derived CDR1 and CDR2 are SQVTM and ANQGSEA. V gave up 4 bases and J gave up 4 bases; unmatched junction bases: 6. The CDR3 coding sequence is TGCAGCGTTGTCTCGGACAGGGGGCTAGGAAACACCATATATTTT. Translating it yields CSVVSDRGLGNTIYF. The variable domain in full, with the rest retrieved from reference TRBV29-1 and TRBJ1-3, is SAVISQKPSRDICQRGTSLTIQCQVDSQVTMMFWYRQQPGQSLTLIATANQGSEATYESGFVIDKFPISRPNLTFSTLTVSNMSPEDSSIYLCSVVSDRGLGNTIYFGEGSWLTVV.

J is TRBJ1-2 and V is TRBV5-3; TRBD1 aligns across 8 bases. TRBV5-3 is given ORF status, its function remaining uncertain. The CDR3 sequence is 15 residues long. The V segment lost 4 bases and the J segment 4 bases; nucleotides outside the gene matches: 9. CDR3 sequence reads: CARSLTGQGSYGYTF. CDR3 sequence (DNA): TGTGCCAGAAGCCTGACCGGACAGGGCAGCTATGGCTACACCTTC.

This chain uses TRBV9 with TRBJ1-2, with D hard to call. Trimming took 3 bases from V and 7 from J, leaving 7 bases between them. The CDR3 runs 11 residues. Per the germline V gene, CDR1 is SGDLS and CDR2 is YYNGEE. The CDR3, as DNA: TGTGCCAGCAGCGCGCAAGGTGGCTACACCTTC. It yields the protein CASSAQGGYTF.

A remark on this clone: At the DNA level, this CDR3 is encoded by other sequences in the same sample as well. The rearrangement links TRBV29-1 to TRBJ2-1; D perhaps matches TRBD1 (5 bases). Per the germline V gene, CDR1 is SQVTM and CDR2 is ANQGSEA. The CDR3 is made up of 11 amino acids. V gave up 4 bases and J gave up 6 bases, with 7 bases separating them. This chain's CDR3 is CSVGQGNEQFF. The CDR3 DNA reads as TGCAGCGTTGGGCAGGGCAATGAGCAGTTCTTC.

The chain combines TRBV10-3 with TRBJ2-1, with 8 bases identical to TRBD2. V was clipped by 11 bases and J by 5 bases; unmatched bases: 11. The CDR3 extends over 14 amino acids. Germline V gene lookup returns CDR1 ENHRY and CDR2 SYGVKD. The CDR3 sequence: CASGGGAGDNEQFF. The CDR3 bases are TGTGCCTCCGGAGGAGGAGCGGGAGACAATGAGCAGTTCTTC.

J is TRBJ2-7 and V is TRBV18; D call uncertain. Trimming removed 1 base at V and 2 bases at J, with 15 bases between. Germline V gene data show CDR1 as KGHSH and CDR2 as LQKENI. There are 16 residues in the CDR3. The CDR3: CASSPLEFRDTYEQYF. In DNA form, the CDR3 reads TGTGCCAGCTCACCACTCGAGTTTCGAGACACCTACGAGCAGTACTTC.

This chain links TRBV14 with TRBJ2-1, with D maybe TRBD2 (5 bases). The CDR3 is 16 amino acids. In germline, CDR1 is SGHDN, CDR2 FVKESK. V gave up 4 bases and J gave up 3 bases, with 16 bases separating them. The CDR3 DNA is TGTGCCAGCAGCCCACTAGGGCTTCCTTTCTACAATGAGCAGTTCTTC. Encoded protein: CASSPLGLPFYNEQFF.

This chain links TRBV11-2 with TRBJ2-2; 7 bases are a match to TRBD2. Germline assignment: CDR1 SGHAT and CDR2 FQNNGV. V gave up 5 bases and J gave up 10 bases; unmatched junction bases: 13. The CDR3 totals 15 residues. CDR3 protein: CASSPRPSGEAELFF. The CDR3 coding sequence is TGTGCCAGCAGCCCCAGGCCGAGCGGGGAGGCGGAGCTGTTTTTT. Full variable domain (remainder filled in from reference TRBV11-2 and TRBJ2-2): EAGVAQSPRYKIIEKRQSVAFWCNPISGHATLYWYQQILGQGPKLLIQFQNNGVVDDSQLPKDRFSAERLKGVDSTLKIQPAKLEDSAVYLCASSPRPSGEAELFFGEGSRLTVL.

V and J are TRBV18 and TRBJ1-5; D ambiguous. Germline CDR1 and CDR2: KGHSH and LQKENI. CDR3 length: 15 amino acids. V shed 3 bases and J shed 0 bases, with 9 bases lying between them. DNA for the CDR3: TGTGCCAGCTCACCGATTGGTACTAGCAATCAGCCCCAGCATTTT. It is translated as CASSPIGTSNQPQHF.

This clone occurred once. This CDR3 is CASSPRDREANTIYF. The CDR3, as DNA: TGCGCCAGCAGCCCCCGGGACAGGGAAGCAAACACCATATATTTT. The V gene is TRBV5-1, the J gene TRBJ1-3, with TRBD1 matching over 9 bases. The ends lost 4 bases at V and 6 bases at J; junction bases unmatched: 8. CDR1 SGHRS and CDR2 YFSETQ come from the germline V gene. This CDR3 is built from 15 residues.

This chain connects TRBV4-3 to TRBJ2-2; 7 bases line up with TRBD2. The V gene end was trimmed by 0 bases and the J gene end by 2 bases; junction bases not matched to a gene: 9. This CDR3 has 18 amino acids. CDR1 LGHNA and CDR2 YSLEER come from the germline V gene. The CDR3 nucleotides are TGCGCCAGCAGCCAAGATTCCGTGGGAGGGGCTAACACCGGGGAGCTGTTTTTT. Translated, it gives CASSQDSVGGANTGELFF.